This entry lists 3 T cell receptor beta chains sequenced from one sample in a study of T-cell memory formation after mild COVID-19. TCRdb analysed the 5' RACE reads with MiXCR anew, one entry per CDR3 protein. The table records about 82,000 distinct CDR3 sequences, about 15% of them present only once. The sample consisted of PBMCs or a T cell subset sorted from them (not recorded which). The source of these receptors is a young man who had mild COVID-19 (a few samples of this study predate the infection). Cell type and time point are not known.

The chain employs TRBV5-1 and TRBJ2-7, with TRBD2 matching over 7 bases. This CDR3 has 13 residues. The germline CDR1 and CDR2 sequences are SGHRS and YFSETQ. Trimming at V came to 4 bases and at J to 2 bases, leaving 3 bases not matched to a gene. The CDR3 reads CASSGGEAYEQYF. CDR3 sequence (DNA): TGCGCCAGCAGCGGGGGGGAAGCCTACGAGCAGTACTTC.

In its sample, this clonotype was seen a few times. This chain connects TRBV27 to TRBJ1-1, with a tentative D call TRBD1 (6 bases). The CDR3 loop spans 14 amino acids. Trimming took 5 bases from V and 5 from J, leaving 15 bases between them. The germline gives CDR1 MNHEY, CDR2 SMNVEV (reference sequence). Written as DNA, the CDR3 is TGTGCCAGCAGTCCAGCGGGGGGCCAAACTGAAGCTTTCTTT. Translation gives CASSPAGGQTEAFF.

The chain is built from TRBV11-2 and TRBJ2-5, with D possibly matching TRBD1 (5 bases). The CDR3 has 15 residues. CDR1 and CDR2 from the germline V gene are SGHAT and FQNNGV. V was cut by 4 bases and J by 1 base, with 13 bases left in between. The CDR3 protein is CASSSLGPSQETQYF. As DNA, the CDR3 is TGTGCCAGCAGCTCCCTGGGGCCGTCCCAAGAGACCCAGTACTTC. Supplemented by reference TRBV11-2 and TRBJ2-5, the full variable domain reads EAGVAQSPRYKIIEKRQSVAFWCNPISGHATLYWYQQILGQGPKLLIQFQNNGVVDDSQLPKDRFSAERLKGVDSTLKIQPAKLEDSAVYLCASSSLGPSQETQYFGPGTRLLVL.